This T cell receptor beta chain was identified during a study of blood T cell repertoires in COVID-19. Study-wide context: Acute and convalescent COVID-19 samples came from the United States, Italy and Spain.

This CDR3 is 14 amino acids long. V was pared by 3 bases and J by 7 bases, with 5 bases of the junction left unmatched. Germline loops: CDR1 GTSNPN, CDR2 SVGIG (reference sequence). How the authors handled the data: Reference gene primer amplification in the assay estimated nucleated cell counts. The table came from immunoSEQ multiplex PCR; TCRdb's copy has only in-frame clones and leaves some out. D and trimming come from the DNA, and the V and J calls and clone size come from that table. The top ten hold 15% to 20% of the sample, which has roughly 88,000 clones, 87% seen once. The sequence came from a woman aged 55-69 years with COVID-19, enrolled during active disease. The J gene is TRBJ2-1, the V gene TRBV30; 11 nucleotides agree with TRBD1. The source material was peripheral blood. The CDR3: CAWSRDRGTNEQFF. The CDR3 DNA is TGTGCCTGGAGCCGGGACAGGGGGACGAATGAGCAGTTCTTC.